The rows below give T cell receptor beta chains drawn from one sample of a study of response to subunit inactivated influenza vaccine. TCRdb re-derived calls from the RT-PCR reads in MiXCR, one entry per CDR3 protein. The repertoire holds 500,000 to 600,000 distinct CDR3 sequences, with approximately 12% as singletons. The source material was PBMCs from blood, sampled more than 35 days after vaccination. Receptor source: a man aged 50-60 years who received an inactivated influenza vaccine. Both conserved end residues are part of each CDR3. D genes are given only for firm matches. Clone size is not always given. Where it is, it says once, few, many or a class for expanded clones.

d_call: -
v_call: TRBV15
clone_size: many
j_call: TRBJ1-1
cdr3_aa: CATSRDGTEAFF
cdr3_nt: TGTGCCACCAGCAGAGACGGAACTGAAGCTTTCTTT

d_call: -
v_call: TRBV7-9
clone_size: few
j_call: TRBJ1-4
cdr3_aa: CASSTDFAAKLFF
cdr3_nt: TGTGCCAGCAGCACAGATTTCGCTGCAAAACTGTTTTTT

d_call: -
v_call: TRBV5-6
clone_size: few
j_call: TRBJ1-1
cdr3_aa: CASSLGGRTNTEAFF
cdr3_nt: TGTGCCAGCAGCTTGGGGGGCCGGACGAACACTGAAGCTTTCTTT

d_call: -
v_call: TRBV15
clone_size: -
j_call: TRBJ2-1
cdr3_aa: CATSTLLAGEQFF
cdr3_nt: TGTGCCACCAGCACCTTGCTAGCCGGTGAGCAGTTCTTC

d_call: TRBD1
v_call: TRBV27
clone_size: -
j_call: TRBJ1-5
cdr3_aa: CASSITGGLSNQPQHF
cdr3_nt: TGTGCCAGCAGTATAACAGGGGGCCTTAGCAATCAGCCCCAGCATTTT

d_call: -
v_call: TRBV7-2
clone_size: -
j_call: TRBJ1-2
cdr3_aa: CASSEGGQGIGYTF
cdr3_nt: TGTGCCAGCAGCGAGGGGGGGCAGGGGATCGGCTACACCTTC

d_call: TRBD1
v_call: TRBV7-8
clone_size: -
j_call: TRBJ1-4
cdr3_aa: CASSPRRQGSEKLFF
cdr3_nt: TGTGCCAGCAGCCCAAGGAGACAGGGGAGTGAAAAACTGTTTTTT

d_call: -
v_call: TRBV7-2
clone_size: few
j_call: TRBJ1-1
cdr3_aa: CASSFRADVVTEAFF
cdr3_nt: TGTGCCAGCAGCTTTCGGGCCGATGTGGTCACTGAAGCTTTCTTT

d_call: -
v_call: TRBV4-1
clone_size: many
j_call: TRBJ1-2
cdr3_aa: CASSQGGYNGYTF
cdr3_nt: TGCGCCAGCAGCCAAGGAGGGTACAATGGCTACACCTTC

d_call: -
v_call: TRBV15
clone_size: few
j_call: TRBJ2-3
cdr3_aa: CATNPGLGGTDTQYF
cdr3_nt: TGTGCCACCAACCCCGGCCTTGGGGGCACAGATACGCAGTATTTT

d_call: -
v_call: TRBV3-1
clone_size: few
j_call: TRBJ2-4
cdr3_aa: CASSQTVQAKNIQYF
cdr3_nt: TGTGCCAGCTCCCAAACAGTCCAAGCCAAAAACATTCAGTACTTC

d_call: TRBD2
v_call: TRBV20-1
clone_size: -
j_call: TRBJ2-1
cdr3_aa: CSARVAGGSSYNEQFF
cdr3_nt: TGCAGTGCTAGAGTCGCGGGGGGGAGCTCCTACAATGAGCAGTTCTTC

d_call: -
v_call: TRBV7-9
clone_size: -
j_call: TRBJ1-1
cdr3_aa: CASSLAGRQTEAFF
cdr3_nt: TGTGCCAGCAGCTTAGCCGGCCGACAGACTGAAGCTTTCTTT

d_call: -
v_call: TRBV29-1
clone_size: -
j_call: TRBJ2-5
cdr3_aa: CSVAGRQKETQYF
cdr3_nt: TGCAGCGTTGCTGGACGGCAGAAAGAGACCCAGTACTTC

d_call: -
v_call: TRBV29-1
clone_size: many
j_call: TRBJ2-5
cdr3_aa: CSGAGQRGTQYF
cdr3_nt: TGCAGCGGTGCGGGCCAACGAGGGACCCAGTACTTC

d_call: -
v_call: TRBV24-1
clone_size: few
j_call: TRBJ2-2
cdr3_aa: CATSENTGELFF
cdr3_nt: TGTGCCACCAGTGAAAACACCGGGGAGCTGTTTTTT

d_call: TRBD1
v_call: TRBV12-3/TRBV12-4
clone_size: many
j_call: TRBJ2-3
cdr3_aa: CATRYRGLRTDTQYF
cdr3_nt: TGTGCCACCAGATACAGGGGGCTGAGGACAGATACGCAGTATTTT

d_call: TRBD1
v_call: TRBV7-9
clone_size: once
j_call: TRBJ1-1
cdr3_aa: CASSLDKGADEAFF
cdr3_nt: TGTGCCAGCAGCTTAGATAAGGGGGCCGATGAAGCTTTCTTT

d_call: -
v_call: TRBV6-5
clone_size: many
j_call: TRBJ1-2
cdr3_aa: CASSYHGSNYGYTF
cdr3_nt: TGTGCCAGCAGTTATCACGGGTCTAACTATGGCTACACCTTC

d_call: -
v_call: TRBV14
clone_size: few
j_call: TRBJ1-2
cdr3_aa: CASSQMEQGPYGYTF
cdr3_nt: TGTGCCAGCAGCCAAATGGAGCAGGGGCCATATGGCTACACCTTC

d_call: -
v_call: TRBV5-6
clone_size: many
j_call: TRBJ1-5
cdr3_aa: CASSLATSNQPQHF
cdr3_nt: TGTGCCAGCAGCTTGGCCACCAGCAATCAGCCCCAGCATTTT

d_call: -
v_call: TRBV6-2/TRBV6-3
clone_size: few
j_call: TRBJ2-5
cdr3_aa: CASSYKGRSETQYF
cdr3_nt: TGTGCCAGCAGTTACAAGGGAAGAAGCGAGACCCAGTACTTC

d_call: -
v_call: TRBV9
clone_size: many
j_call: TRBJ2-7
cdr3_aa: CASSVQGQSYEQYF
cdr3_nt: TGTGCCAGCAGCGTTCAGGGGCAATCCTACGAGCAGTACTTC

d_call: TRBD1
v_call: TRBV7-3
clone_size: -
j_call: TRBJ1-2
cdr3_aa: CASRLTTYGRTGGEDGYTF
cdr3_nt: TGTGCCAGCAGACTAACCACCTATGGGAGGACAGGGGGAGAGGATGGCTACACCTTC

d_call: -
v_call: TRBV28
clone_size: few
j_call: TRBJ1-5
cdr3_aa: CASSRDPSEPQHF
cdr3_nt: TGTGCCAGCAGCCGGGATCCTTCGGAGCCCCAGCATTTT

d_call: TRBD1
v_call: TRBV6-5
clone_size: many
j_call: TRBJ1-1
cdr3_aa: CASSSTGKAEAFF
cdr3_nt: TGTGCCAGCAGTTCGACAGGGAAGGCTGAAGCTTTCTTT

d_call: TRBD1
v_call: TRBV4-3
clone_size: many
j_call: TRBJ2-7
cdr3_aa: CASSVGTGLGEQYF
cdr3_nt: TGCGCCAGCAGCGTCGGGACAGGGTTGGGCGAGCAGTACTTC

d_call: -
v_call: TRBV29-1
clone_size: -
j_call: TRBJ2-7
cdr3_aa: CSVVGGWYEQYF
cdr3_nt: TGCAGCGTCGTGGGAGGCTGGTACGAGCAGTACTTC

d_call: -
v_call: TRBV12-3/TRBV12-4
clone_size: many
j_call: TRBJ2-7
cdr3_aa: CASSPRELYEQYF
cdr3_nt: TGTGCCAGCAGTCCGAGGGAACTTTACGAGCAGTACTTC

d_call: -
v_call: TRBV27
clone_size: -
j_call: TRBJ2-6
cdr3_aa: CASSPLEFSGANVLTF
cdr3_nt: TGTGCCAGCAGTCCCCTAGAGTTCTCTGGGGCCAACGTCCTGACTTTC

d_call: -
v_call: TRBV5-6
clone_size: few
j_call: TRBJ2-2
cdr3_aa: CASSLIGSTGELFF
cdr3_nt: TGTGCCAGCAGCTTGATCGGATCCACCGGGGAGCTGTTTTTT

d_call: TRBD2
v_call: TRBV7-3
clone_size: -
j_call: TRBJ2-1
cdr3_aa: CASSLWISGRAKVEQFF
cdr3_nt: TGTGCCAGCAGCTTGTGGATAAGCGGGAGGGCCAAGGTTGAGCAGTTCTTC

d_call: -
v_call: TRBV9
clone_size: -
j_call: TRBJ2-3
cdr3_aa: CASTWGMRGTDTQYF
cdr3_nt: TGTGCCAGCACCTGGGGGATGCGGGGCACAGATACGCAGTATTTT

d_call: -
v_call: TRBV20-1
clone_size: many
j_call: TRBJ2-7
cdr3_aa: CSASGRPAYEQYF
cdr3_nt: TGCAGTGCCTCGGGCCGACCGGCCTACGAGCAGTACTTC

d_call: -
v_call: TRBV3-1
clone_size: -
j_call: TRBJ2-7
cdr3_aa: CASSPPRGLGGNYEQYF
cdr3_nt: TGTGCCAGCAGCCCCCCCCGGGGTCTGGGGGGAAACTACGAGCAGTACTTC